This TCR beta chain was profiled in a study of blood T cell repertoires in COVID-19. Study details: The United States, Italy and Spain supplied acute and convalescent COVID-19 samples.

Between the trimmed V and J ends, which lost 5 bases and 7 bases, there was a span of 21 bases. The V gene's germline CDR1 is SGHTA and CDR2 FQGNSA. The CDR3 loop spans 16 amino acids. TCRdb's table, derived via immunoSEQ multiplex PCR, lists solely in-frame clones and lacks some. The data contain under 60,000 clones, almost 85% of them seen just once; the ten biggest clones take up 3.5%. Sequences were obtained from peripheral blood. The J gene is TRBJ2-1, the V gene TRBV7-2, with D possibly matching TRBD2 (5 bases). This TCR was sampled from a man between 60 and 75 years old with acute or convalescent COVID-19. The CDR3 nucleotides are TGTGCCAGCAGCGCGCACCTATCCCCGGGGTTAAATGAGCAGTTCTTC. It translates to CASSAHLSPGLNEQFF.